Sequencing of this T cell receptor (beta chain) was carried out in a study of shared clonotypes between healthy human individuals. Over several immunoSEQ plates, each subset's genomic DNA was distributed in even portions. Some clones are missing from TCRdb's copy, which holds only in-frame ones; the method was immunoSEQ multiplex PCR. The data contain approximately 1,000,000 clones, roughly 74% of them singletons. Comments on this clone: Its antigen is not identified.

Trimming at V came to 3 bases and at J to 5 bases, leaving 7 bases not matched to a gene. Per the germline V gene, CDR1 is MNHEY and CDR2 is SMNVEV (reference sequence). This CDR3 is 14 amino acids long. Study results and caveats: Lower generation probabilities were found for non-shared clonotypes than for those shared by all four donors. Sharing across four donors was seen in roughly 5% of naive CD4 clonotypes.

This TCR came from a man between 18 and 35 years old in good health. Some clones in this sample may be carry-over from other donors' samples. The specimen was memory CD4+ T cells from PBMCs. Subset in this sample: CD45RA-negative fraction. V is TRBV27 and J is TRBJ2-7; the match to TRBD2 covers 7 bases. DNA for the CDR3: TGTGCCAGCAGTTTCCGAGGGAGGGCCAACGAGCAGTACTTC. This translates into CASSFRGRANEQYF.